This TCR beta chain stems from a study of response to subunit inactivated influenza vaccine. Study-level points and caveats: There was a suggestion from the authors that each seasonal influenza vaccination recruits few new T cells.

Points on this clonotype: Its antigen is not identified.

The CDR3 spans 17 residues. V was pared by 5 bases and J by 1 base, with 11 bases of the junction left unmatched. Germline CDR1 MNHNS, CDR2 SASEGT. TCRdb ran MiXCR on the RT-PCR reads and lists one entry per CDR3 protein. Of roughly 760,000 distinct CDR3 sequences detected, around 20% appear once; the ten largest clones hold about 10%. Sequencing was performed on PBMCs from blood, taken approximately 5 days after vaccination. This receptor was obtained from a man aged 45 to 65 who received an inactivated influenza vaccine. The V and J genes are TRBV6-1 and TRBJ2-5, with TRBD2 matching over 9 bases. This CDR3 is CASSTPRGAGGQETQYF. In nucleotides, the CDR3 is TGTGCCAGCAGTACACCCAGGGGAGCGGGGGGCCAAGAGACCCAGTACTTC.